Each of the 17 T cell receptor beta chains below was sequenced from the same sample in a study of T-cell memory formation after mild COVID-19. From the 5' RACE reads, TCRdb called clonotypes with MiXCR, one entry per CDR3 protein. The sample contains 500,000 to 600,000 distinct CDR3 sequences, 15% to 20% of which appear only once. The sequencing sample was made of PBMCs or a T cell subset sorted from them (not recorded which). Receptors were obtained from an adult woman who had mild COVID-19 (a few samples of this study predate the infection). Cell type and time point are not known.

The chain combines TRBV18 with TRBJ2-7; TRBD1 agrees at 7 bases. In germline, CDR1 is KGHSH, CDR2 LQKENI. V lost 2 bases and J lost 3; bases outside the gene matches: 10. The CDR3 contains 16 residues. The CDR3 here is CASSPVGTGVVYEQYF. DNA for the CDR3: TGTGCCAGCTCACCAGTTGGTACAGGGGTTGTCTACGAGCAGTACTTC.

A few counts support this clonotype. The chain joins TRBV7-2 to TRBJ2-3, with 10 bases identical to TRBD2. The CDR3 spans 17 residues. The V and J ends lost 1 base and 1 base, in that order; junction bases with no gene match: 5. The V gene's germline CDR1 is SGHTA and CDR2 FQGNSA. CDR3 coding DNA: TGTGCCAGCAGCTTAGGTTGGCTAGCGGGGGGCACAGATACGCAGTATTTT. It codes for CASSLGWLAGGTDTQYF.

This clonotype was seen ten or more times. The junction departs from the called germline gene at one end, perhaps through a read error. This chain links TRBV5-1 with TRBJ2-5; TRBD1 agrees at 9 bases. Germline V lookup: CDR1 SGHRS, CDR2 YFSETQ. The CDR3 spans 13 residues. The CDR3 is CASSLGQGETQYF. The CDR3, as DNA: TGTGCCAGCAGCTTGGGACAGGGAGAGACCCAGTACTTC.

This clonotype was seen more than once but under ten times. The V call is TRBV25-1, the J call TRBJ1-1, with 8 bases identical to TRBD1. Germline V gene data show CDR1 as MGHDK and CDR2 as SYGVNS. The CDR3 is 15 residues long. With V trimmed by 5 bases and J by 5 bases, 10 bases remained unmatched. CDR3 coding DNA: TGTGCCAGCAGTCCCCGTCGACAGGGGACGACTGAAGCTTTCTTT. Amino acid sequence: CASSPRRQGTTEAFF.

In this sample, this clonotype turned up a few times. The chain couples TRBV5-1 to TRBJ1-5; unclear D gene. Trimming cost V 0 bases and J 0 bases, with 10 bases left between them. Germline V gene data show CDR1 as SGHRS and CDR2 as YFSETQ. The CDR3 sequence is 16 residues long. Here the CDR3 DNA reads TGCGCCAGCAGCTTGGGATCTTCTGATAGCAATCAGCCCCAGCATTTT. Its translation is CASSLGSSDSNQPQHF.

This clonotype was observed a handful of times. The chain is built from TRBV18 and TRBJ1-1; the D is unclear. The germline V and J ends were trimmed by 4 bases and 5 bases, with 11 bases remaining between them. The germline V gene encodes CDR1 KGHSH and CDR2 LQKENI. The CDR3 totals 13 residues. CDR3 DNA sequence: TGTGCCAGCTCACTCTCGGCGGAGACTGAAGCTTTCTTT. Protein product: CASSLSAETEAFF.

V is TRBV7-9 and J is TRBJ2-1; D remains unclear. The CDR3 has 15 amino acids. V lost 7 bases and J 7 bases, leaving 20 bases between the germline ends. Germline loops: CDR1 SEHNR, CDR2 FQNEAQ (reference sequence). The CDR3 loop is CASTVGGRALNEQFF. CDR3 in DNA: TGTGCCAGCACGGTCGGTGGACGCGCTCTAAATGAGCAGTTCTTC.

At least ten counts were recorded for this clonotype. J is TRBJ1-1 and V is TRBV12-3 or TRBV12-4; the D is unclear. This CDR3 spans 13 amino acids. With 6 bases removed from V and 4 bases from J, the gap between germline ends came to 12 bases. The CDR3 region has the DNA TGTGCCAGCAGCTTATCGGGTGGCACTGAAGCTTTCTTT. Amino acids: CASSLSGGTEAFF.

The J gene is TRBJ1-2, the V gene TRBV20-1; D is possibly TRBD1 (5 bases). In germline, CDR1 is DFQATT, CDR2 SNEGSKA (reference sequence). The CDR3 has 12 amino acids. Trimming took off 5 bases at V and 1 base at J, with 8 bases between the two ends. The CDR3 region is CSASTVNYGYTF. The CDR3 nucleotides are TGCAGTGCTTCGACAGTTAACTATGGCTACACCTTC.

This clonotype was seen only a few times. The CDR3: CASSQGGGAENQPQHF. Here the CDR3 DNA reads TGTGCCAGCAGCCAAGGGGGAGGGGCGGAAAATCAGCCCCAGCATTTT. The chain links TRBV14 to TRBJ1-5; tentatively, D is TRBD1 (5 bases). The CDR3 runs to 16 residues. V gave up 1 base and J gave up 4 bases, with 14 bases separating them. Looked up from germline, CDR1 is SGHDN and CDR2 is FVKESK.

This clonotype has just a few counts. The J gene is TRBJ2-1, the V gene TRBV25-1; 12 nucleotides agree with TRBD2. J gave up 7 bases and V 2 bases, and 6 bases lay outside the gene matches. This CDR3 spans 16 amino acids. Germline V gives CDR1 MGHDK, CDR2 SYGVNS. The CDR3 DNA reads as TGTGCCAGCAGTGAAGCCGGGACTAGCGGGCGTAATGAGCAGTTCTTC. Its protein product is CASSEAGTSGRNEQFF.

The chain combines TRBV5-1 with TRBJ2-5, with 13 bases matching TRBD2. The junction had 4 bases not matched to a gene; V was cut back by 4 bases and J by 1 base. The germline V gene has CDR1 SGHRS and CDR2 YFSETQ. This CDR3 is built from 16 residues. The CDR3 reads CASSATSGGGQETQYF. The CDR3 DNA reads TGCGCCAGCAGCGCCACTAGCGGGGGGGGCCAAGAGACCCAGTACTTC.

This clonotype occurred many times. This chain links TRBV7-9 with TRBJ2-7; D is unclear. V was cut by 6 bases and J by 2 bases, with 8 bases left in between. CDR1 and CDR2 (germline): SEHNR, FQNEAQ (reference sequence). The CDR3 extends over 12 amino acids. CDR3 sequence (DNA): TGTGCCAGCAGAACGTCAGCCTACGAGCAGTACTTC. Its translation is CASRTSAYEQYF.

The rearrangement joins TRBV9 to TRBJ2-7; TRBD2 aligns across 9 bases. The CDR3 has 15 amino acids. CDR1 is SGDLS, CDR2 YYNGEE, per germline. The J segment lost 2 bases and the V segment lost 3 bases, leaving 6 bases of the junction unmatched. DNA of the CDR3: TGTGCCAGCAGCGGAGCGGGGGGCCGTACCTACGAGCAGTACTTC. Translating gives CASSGAGGRTYEQYF.

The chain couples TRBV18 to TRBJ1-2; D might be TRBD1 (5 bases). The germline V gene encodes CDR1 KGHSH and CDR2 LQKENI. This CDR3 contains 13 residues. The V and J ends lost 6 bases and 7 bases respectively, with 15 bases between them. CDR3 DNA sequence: TGTGCCAGCTCCCTGACAGAACGAGGTGGCTACACCTTC. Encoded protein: CASSLTERGGYTF.

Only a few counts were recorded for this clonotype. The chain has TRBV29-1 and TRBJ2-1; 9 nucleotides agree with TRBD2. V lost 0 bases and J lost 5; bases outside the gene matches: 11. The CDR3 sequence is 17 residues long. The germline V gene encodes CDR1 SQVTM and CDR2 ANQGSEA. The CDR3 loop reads CSVEDWDGAGGDNEQFF. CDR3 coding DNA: TGCAGCGTTGAAGATTGGGATGGAGCGGGAGGAGACAATGAGCAGTTCTTC.

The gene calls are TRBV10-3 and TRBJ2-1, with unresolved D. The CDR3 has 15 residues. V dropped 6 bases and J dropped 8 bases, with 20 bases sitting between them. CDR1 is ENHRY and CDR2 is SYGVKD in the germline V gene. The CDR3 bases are TGTGCCATCAGGCTAGACGACATTCCTCTCCATGAGCAGTTCTTC. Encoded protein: CAIRLDDIPLHEQFF.